The 14 T cell receptor beta chains below all came from one sample that was sequenced in a study of blood T cell repertoires in COVID-19. The table came from immunoSEQ multiplex PCR; TCRdb's copy has only in-frame clones and leaves some out. The sample shows tens of thousands of clones, under 95% of them seen only once. The sample taken for sequencing was peripheral blood. These receptors originate from a human donor in a cohort sampled during active COVID-19.

The chain uses TRBV27 and TRBJ1-2, with 10 bases identical to TRBD1. The CDR3 has 19 residues. The J segment lost 3 bases and the V segment lost 5 bases, leaving 18 bases of the junction unmatched. Germline CDR1 and CDR2: MNHEY and SMNVEV (reference sequence). The CDR3 coding sequence is TGTGCCAGCAGTCCCCAACGATCCGGGACAGGGGAACTATACTATGGCTACACCTTC. The encoded protein is CASSPQRSGTGELYYGYTF.

This chain joins TRBV4-2 and TRBJ1-4, with D perhaps matching TRBD1 (6 bases). V lost 3 bases to trimming and J lost 5 bases, with 13 bases between them. Germline CDR1 and CDR2: LGHNA and YNFKEQ. This CDR3 spans 15 amino acids. CDR3 loop: CASSHFWTDNEKLFF. The CDR3 nucleotides are TGTGCCAGCAGCCATTTTTGGACAGACAATGAAAAACTGTTTTTT.

The chain is built from TRBV5-6 and TRBJ1-1; D possibly corresponds to TRBD1 (6 bases). The CDR3 is 15 residues long. V was clipped by 4 bases and J by 0 bases, with 13 bases between them. CDR1 and CDR2 (germline): SGHDT, YYEEEE. The CDR3 here is CASSLGQLMNTEAFF. The CDR3 DNA reads TGTGCCAGCAGCCTCGGACAGCTTATGAACACTGAAGCTTTCTTT.

In nucleotides, the CDR3 is TGTGCCAGTAGTATGGCGACTAGCGGTTCCTACGAGCAGTACTTC. It codes for CASSMATSGSYEQYF. This chain links TRBV19 with TRBJ2-7; TRBD2 matches 9 bases. In germline, CDR1 is LNHDA, CDR2 SQIVND (reference sequence). V shed 3 bases and J 1 base; nucleotides not matched to a gene: 4. This CDR3 is built from 15 residues.

The V gene is TRBV28, the J gene TRBJ2-7; 8 bases are a match to TRBD1. Germline trimming cut 7 bases from V and 0 bases from J; bases unmatched to any gene: 8. The CDR3 sequence is 15 residues long. The germline V gene has CDR1 MDHEN and CDR2 SYDVKM. CDR3 nucleotides: TGTGCCAGCAACAAAGAGGGACAGGCCTCCTACGAGCAGTACTTC. Amino acids: CASNKEGQASYEQYF.

The chain carries TRBV30 and TRBJ2-7, with D possibly matching TRBD2 (6 bases). CDR3 length: 16 amino acids. Germline loops: CDR1 GTSNPN, CDR2 SVGIG (reference sequence). Deletions cut 1 base from V and 5 bases from J, with 21 bases between. The CDR3 reads CAWSAGRNPPGDEQYF. The CDR3 nucleotides read TGTGCCTGGAGTGCGGGGCGAAACCCCCCGGGAGACGAGCAGTACTTC.

This chain joins TRBV3-1 (or the pseudogene TRBV3-2) and TRBJ2-7; TRBD2 aligns across 10 bases. The V gene end was trimmed by 4 bases and the J gene end by 4 bases; junction bases not matched to a gene: 7. Germline V gene data show CDR1 as LGHDT and CDR2 as YNNKEL (reference sequence). CDR3 size: 15 residues. The CDR3 here is CASSLPLAGVYEQYF. CDR3 coding DNA: TGTGCCAGCAGCCTGCCCCTAGCGGGGGTGTACGAGCAGTACTTC.

The CDR3 nucleotides read TGTGCCAGCAGCGGCACCGAAGAGACCCAGTACTTC. This translates into CASSGTEETQYF. This rearrangement joins TRBV7-9 to TRBJ2-5, with no clear D. The V end lost 5 bases, the J end lost 3 bases, and 7 bases lay between the germline ends. Per germline, CDR1 SEHNR and CDR2 FQNEAQ (reference sequence). The CDR3 spans 12 residues.

The chain has TRBV28 and TRBJ2-3; 8 nucleotides match TRBD1. J lost 2 bases, V lost 10 bases, and 8 bases had no gene match. The CDR3 spans 14 residues. Per germline, CDR1 MDHEN and CDR2 SYDVKM. The CDR3 DNA is TGTGCCACAGTAGGGACAGGCACCACAGATACGCAGTATTTT. The encoded protein is CATVGTGTTDTQYF.

The chain joins TRBV6-1 to TRBJ1-1, with TRBD1 as a possible D gene (5 bases). From germline, CDR1 is MNHNS and CDR2 SASEGT. CDR3 size: 14 residues. V lost 2 bases to trimming and J lost 0 bases, with 7 bases between them. As DNA, the CDR3 is TGTGCCAGCAGTGAACAGGGCATGAACACTGAAGCTTTCTTT. It translates to CASSEQGMNTEAFF.

The chain uses TRBV9 and TRBJ1-3, with 7 positions matching TRBD1. V gave up 2 bases and J gave up 2 bases; unmatched junction bases: 7. In germline, CDR1 is SGDLS, CDR2 YYNGEE. The CDR3 contains 16 residues. Written as DNA, the CDR3 is TGTGCCAGCAGCGTGGGGACCGGGACAGCTGGAAACACCATATATTTT. It is translated as CASSVGTGTAGNTIYF. Using reference TRBV9 and TRBJ1-3 for the parts outside the CDR3, the full variable domain is DSGVTQTPKHLITATGQRVTLRCSPRSGDLSVYWYQQSLDQGLQFLIQYYNGEERAKGNILERFSAQQFPDLHSELNLSSLELGDSALYFCASSVGTGTAGNTIYFGEGSWLTVV.

The chain joins TRBV11-2 to TRBJ2-7; 7 positions match TRBD1. V gave up 4 bases and J gave up 2 bases; unmatched junction bases: 8. Germline CDR1 reads SGHAT; CDR2 reads FQNNGV. The CDR3 runs 15 residues. The CDR3 protein is CASSSNYQGAYEQYF. The CDR3 region has the DNA TGTGCCAGCAGCTCAAATTACCAGGGGGCCTACGAGCAGTACTTC. The whole variable domain, filled in from reference TRBV11-2 and TRBJ2-7, reads EAGVAQSPRYKIIEKRQSVAFWCNPISGHATLYWYQQILGQGPKLLIQFQNNGVVDDSQLPKDRFSAERLKGVDSTLKIQPAKLEDSAVYLCASSSNYQGAYEQYFGPGTRLTVT.

V and J are TRBV4-3 and TRBJ2-1; a weak D match, TRBD1 (6 bases). The V end was cut by 0 bases, the J end by 3 bases, with 21 bases between. CDR1 and CDR2 from the germline V gene are LGHNA and YSLEER. This CDR3 contains 19 residues. The CDR3 here is CASSQDQSSGLGGYNEQFF. The CDR3 DNA is TGCGCCAGCAGCCAAGATCAGTCATCGGGTTTAGGGGGCTACAATGAGCAGTTCTTC.

V gene TRBV3-1 (or the pseudogene TRBV3-2) combines with J gene TRBJ2-7; 8 bases map to TRBD1. Looked up from germline, CDR1 is LGHDT and CDR2 is YNNKEL (reference sequence). Unmatched junction bases numbered 6, after V lost 3 bases and J lost 2 bases. The CDR3 contains 15 residues. The CDR3 loop reads CASSHRDRPAYEQYF. CDR3 DNA sequence: TGTGCCAGCAGCCACAGGGACAGGCCAGCCTACGAGCAGTACTTC.